The clone carrying this TCR beta chain was counted ten times or more. Its specificity is not known. The sample belongs to a study of T cells in Graves' hyperthyroidism and ophthalmopathy. Broader study findings: A model of 13 V-J pairs discriminated ophthalmopathy from stable hyperthyroidism.

Amplification targeted TCR beta CDR3 regions from RNA transcripts. When the TCR CDR3 underwent first-round RT-PCR, the HTBI primer set was used. TCRdb passed the multiplex PCR reads through MiXCR, listing each CDR3 protein once. The table includes over 250,000 distinct CDR3 sequences, 25% to 30% detected once. Sequenced input: blood. This clonotype was obtained from a man between 35 and 55 years old with Graves' hyperthyroidism that later progressed to Graves' ophthalmopathy.

The CDR3 sequence: CASSGRGNREAFF. For the CDR3, the DNA is TGTGCCAGCAGTGGAAGGGGGAATAGGGAAGCTTTCTTT. The chain is built from TRBV6-1 and TRBJ1-1, with a possible D match to TRBD1 (6 bases). Germline lookup yields CDR1 MNHNS and CDR2 SASEGT. The CDR3 consists of 13 residues. Trimming cost V 4 bases and J 8 bases, with 14 bases left between them.